This TCR beta chain was identified in a study of blood T cell repertoires in COVID-19. Study-level background: Sites across the United States, Italy and Spain contributed samples from acute and convalescent COVID-19. PBMCs, B-cell-depleted T cells, or T cells provided the cDNA or gDNA that made up the material.

Per the original methods: Reference gene primer amplification gave nucleated cell count estimates. The method was immunoSEQ multiplex PCR; TCRdb's version includes in-frame clones alone and lacks a portion of them. V, J and clone size derive from that table, while D and trimming were established from the DNA sequence. This repertoire shows more than 110,000 clones, around nine tenths found once; its top ten account for more than 5%. After removal of 3 bases from V and 4 bases from J, the junction contained 17 bases not matched to a gene. Germline V gives CDR1 SQVTM, CDR2 ANQGSEA. This CDR3 spans 17 amino acids.

This chain uses TRBV29-1 with TRBJ2-5; 7 nucleotides align to TRBD1. This clonotype was sampled from a human donor in a cohort sampled during active COVID-19. Sequenced: peripheral blood. In DNA, the CDR3 is TGCAGCGTTGAGACCCCGGGACAGCTTACTCAGGGAGAGACCCAGTACTTC. This translates into CSVETPGQLTQGETQYF.